The 9 T cell receptor beta chains below come from one sample, sequenced in a study of T cell repertoires in cytomegalovirus infection. Antigens for these TCRs are unknown. One entry per CDR3 protein results from TCRdb running MiXCR on the reads. The sample records roughly 920,000 distinct CDR3 sequences, around 30% being singletons. This specimen consisted of cultured CD8+ T cells from PBMCs, obtained from culture after CMV antigen stimulation. The receptors come from a human donor in good health (CMV status not recorded). Some clones in this sample may be carry-over from other donors' samples.

J is TRBJ1-5 and V is TRBV10-3; the match to TRBD1 covers 10 bases. This CDR3 is 18 amino acids long. The J segment lost 3 bases and the V segment lost 0 bases, leaving 8 bases of the junction unmatched. CDR1 and CDR2 from the germline V gene are ENHRY and SYGVKD. The CDR3 DNA reads TGTGCCATCAGTGAGTCGGGCGGGACAGGGGCCCTCAATCAGCCCCAGCATTTT. This gives the protein CAISESGGTGALNQPQHF.

This chain connects TRBV19 to TRBJ2-1, with D possibly being TRBD1 or TRBD2 (5 bases each). V gave up 4 bases and J gave up 3 bases, with 13 bases separating them. Germline assignment: CDR1 LNHDA and CDR2 SQIVND (reference sequence). There are 15 residues in the CDR3. This CDR3 is CASSNGDPSYNEQFF. The CDR3 nucleotides are TGTGCCAGTAGTAATGGGGACCCGAGCTACAATGAGCAGTTCTTC.

The gene calls are TRBV19 and TRBJ2-3; either TRBD1 or TRBD2 may supply D (5 bases each). Germline-derived CDR1 and CDR2 are LNHDA and SQIVND (reference sequence). The CDR3 length is 14 residues. V was trimmed by 8 bases and J by 2 bases, leaving 14 bases between them. The CDR3 loop is CASRTEGFTDTQYF. CDR3 DNA sequence: TGTGCCAGTCGGACCGAGGGGTTCACAGATACGCAGTATTTT.

With respect to this clonotype: A read error may be the cause here, since a much bigger clone is one base away. The chain joins TRBV7-2 to TRBJ2-6; a weak D match, TRBD2 (5 bases). Germline CDR1 and CDR2: SGHTA and FQGNSA. The ends were cut back, 6 bases at V and 3 bases at J, with 12 bases in the middle. The CDR3 is 15 amino acids. In DNA form, the CDR3 reads TGTGCCAGCAGGTACGGAGGCTATGGGGCCAACGTCCTGACTTTC. Amino acid sequence: CASRYGGYGANVLTF.

V is TRBV5-1 and J is TRBJ2-1, with 11 bases matching TRBD1. Germline V gives CDR1 SGHRS, CDR2 YFSETQ. This CDR3 has 17 amino acids. V lost 1 base and J lost 10; bases outside the gene matches: 13. The CDR3 DNA reads as TGCGCCAGCAGCTTGCTGGACAGGGGGCGTTCGGGCCAAGAGCAGTTCTTC. Translating gives CASSLLDRGRSGQEQFF.

This rearrangement joins TRBV7-4 to TRBJ1-5; 8 bases line up with TRBD1. V was clipped by 10 bases and J by 5 bases; unmatched bases: 10. The germline gives CDR1 SGHVT, CDR2 SQSDAQ. There are 14 residues in the CDR3. This CDR3 reads CAIQTGGYDQPQHF. The CDR3 DNA is TGTGCCATCCAAACAGGGGGTTATGATCAGCCCCAGCATTTT.

This clonotype was detected many times. The CDR3 region is CASSPPVGDTQYF. As DNA, the CDR3 is TGTGCCAGCAGCCCTCCTGTTGGTGATACGCAGTATTTT. This chain links TRBV7-9 with TRBJ2-3; D remains ambiguous. V lost 5 bases, J lost 6 bases, and 12 bases lay in between. Germline CDR1 reads SEHNR; CDR2 reads FQNEAQ (reference sequence). The CDR3 runs 13 residues.

This clonotype was counted between two and nine times. The chain employs TRBV2 and TRBJ2-1, with D possibly being TRBD1 (7 bases). Per the germline V gene, CDR1 is SNHLY and CDR2 is FYNNEI. The CDR3 has 11 residues. V was cut by 7 bases and J by 15 bases, with 16 bases left in between. The CDR3 is CASTNRGGRFF. CDR3 in DNA: TGTGCCAGCACCAACAGGGGAGGTCGGTTCTTC.

V is TRBV27 and J is TRBJ2-3, with D uncertain. The V end lost 3 bases, the J end lost 2 bases, and 6 bases lay between the germline ends. CDR3 length: 13 residues. CDR1 and CDR2 (germline): MNHEY, SMNVEV (reference sequence). CDR3 protein: CASSFQYTDTQYF. The CDR3, as DNA: TGTGCCAGCAGTTTCCAGTACACAGATACGCAGTATTTT.